These 27 T cell receptor beta chains came from one sample sequenced in a study of cytomegalovirus exposure and HLA in healthy donors. 13 Jbeta primers and 60 Vbeta primers were used for the PCR. Clones were sequenced by immunoSEQ multiplex PCR, and TCRdb holds only the in-frame ones, with some missing. The sample has fewer than 150,000 clones; roughly four fifths are singletons. The specimen sequenced was PBMCs. The receptors derive from a woman in her forties or fifties in good health and CMV-seropositive.

The chain carries TRBV5-1 and TRBJ1-4, with a possible D match to TRBD1 (5 bases). Trimming removed 0 bases from V and 1 base from J, with 13 bases in between. The germline gives CDR1 SGHRS, CDR2 YFSETQ. CDR3 length: 17 residues. The CDR3 loop is CASSLGGGRITNEKLFF. CDR3 nucleotide sequence: TGCGCCAGCAGCTTGGGGGGCGGACGGATAACTAATGAAAAACTGTTTTTT.

V usage is TRBV30 and J usage is TRBJ2-3; D possibly corresponds to TRBD1 (6 bases). Per the germline V gene, CDR1 is GTSNPN and CDR2 is SVGIG (reference sequence). The germline V and J ends were trimmed by 0 bases and 4 bases, with 8 bases remaining between them. The CDR3 spans 13 residues. CDR3 nucleotide sequence: TGTGCCTGGAGTGTACAGGGTTCAGATACGCAGTATTTT. This codes for CAWSVQGSDTQYF.

The chain has TRBV5-1 and TRBJ1-1; D is unclear. CDR3 size: 13 residues. The germline V gene has CDR1 SGHRS and CDR2 YFSETQ. V lost 0 bases and J lost 1, with 4 bases in between. CDR3 in amino acids: CASSLVANTEAFF. The CDR3 nucleotides read TGCGCCAGCAGCTTGGTGGCGAACACTGAAGCTTTCTTT.

The J gene is TRBJ2-5, the V gene TRBV7-9; 7 bases align to TRBD1. This CDR3 is 15 amino acids long. Trimming at V came to 2 bases and at J to 2 bases, leaving 5 bases not matched to a gene. Germline lookup yields CDR1 SEHNR and CDR2 FQNEAQ (reference sequence). CDR3 sequence reads: CASSLPRTGQETQYF. The CDR3 region has the DNA TGTGCCAGCAGCTTACCCCGGACAGGTCAAGAGACCCAGTACTTC. Together with reference TRBV7-9 and TRBJ2-5, the CDR3 gives the full variable domain: DTGVSQNPRHKITKRGQNVTFRCDPISEHNRLYWYRQTLGQGPEFLTYFQNEAQLEKSRLLSDRFSAERPKGSFSTLEIQRTEQGDSAMYLCASSLPRTGQETQYFGPGTRLLVL.

V gene TRBV5-1 combines with J gene TRBJ2-7; weak D call: TRBD1 (5 bases). Trimming took off 0 bases at V and 4 bases at J, with 11 bases between the two ends. The CDR3 is 14 residues long. Per the germline V gene, CDR1 is SGHRS and CDR2 is YFSETQ. The CDR3 region is CASSLERTNYEQYF. The CDR3 DNA reads as TGCGCCAGCAGCTTGGAAAGGACAAATTACGAGCAGTACTTC.

The chain combines TRBV7-2 with TRBJ2-5, with TRBD2 matching over 8 bases. CDR1 is SGHTA, CDR2 FQGNSA, per germline. Unmatched junction bases numbered 6, after V lost 2 bases and J lost 4 bases. This CDR3 contains 15 residues. Here the CDR3 reads CASSLIAGLGETQYF. The DNA for the CDR3 is TGTGCCAGCAGCTTAATAGCGGGGCTTGGAGAGACCCAGTACTTC.

The chain combines TRBV30 with TRBJ1-2; 10 positions match TRBD1. CDR3 size: 13 residues. Losses at the gene ends were 3 bases for V and 13 bases for J; bases not matched to a gene: 11. Germline CDR1 GTSNPN, CDR2 SVGIG (reference sequence). This CDR3 reads CAWSASGQGSLTF. CDR3 nucleotide sequence: TGTGCCTGGAGCGCTTCGGGACAGGGGTCTCTCACCTTC.

The chain links TRBV30 to TRBJ2-1; TRBD2 matches at 13 bases. The germline gives CDR1 GTSNPN, CDR2 SVGIG (reference sequence). V was clipped by 4 bases and J by 9 bases; unmatched bases: 9. This CDR3 comprises 15 residues. The CDR3 region is CAWKHGTSGVGEQFF. For the CDR3, the DNA is TGTGCCTGGAAACACGGGACTAGCGGGGTAGGTGAGCAGTTCTTC.

The chain recombines TRBV6-5 with TRBJ1-2, with D perhaps matching TRBD1 (5 bases). Germline-derived CDR1 and CDR2 are MNHEY and SVGAGI. Trimming took 4 bases from V and 3 from J, leaving 9 bases between them. CDR3 length: 13 amino acids. The CDR3 DNA reads as TGTGCCAGCAGTTCAGGGAAAGACTATGGCTACACCTTC. This sequence encodes CASSSGKDYGYTF.

The chain employs TRBV7-8 and TRBJ2-1; 13 bases match TRBD2. The germline V gene encodes CDR1 SGHVS and CDR2 FQNEAQ. The CDR3 covers 16 residues. Trimming removed 5 bases from V and 0 bases from J; junction bases left unmatched: 1. The CDR3 DNA reads TGTGCCAGCAGCACTAGCGGGGGGGCCTCCTACAATGAGCAGTTCTTC. The encoded protein is CASSTSGGASYNEQFF.

The chain employs TRBV30 and TRBJ2-3; 10 nucleotides match TRBD2. The trim removed 0 bases at V and 10 bases at J, leaving 4 bases unmatched. CDR3 length equals 13 residues. Per germline, CDR1 GTSNPN and CDR2 SVGIG (reference sequence). The CDR3 protein is CAWSVLAGTPQYF. The CDR3, as DNA: TGTGCCTGGAGTGTACTAGCGGGGACGCCGCAGTATTTT.

The CDR3 spells CASSQLQGGETQYF. The CDR3 coding sequence is TGTGCCAGCAGCCAACTACAGGGGGGGGAGACCCAGTACTTC. V and J are TRBV5-8 and TRBJ2-5; D is perhaps TRBD1 (8 bases). V was cut by 4 bases and J by 5 bases, with 15 bases left in between. The CDR3 consists of 14 residues. Germline lookup yields CDR1 SGHTS and CDR2 YDEGEE.

The J gene is TRBJ1-1, the V gene TRBV9; D is possibly TRBD1 (5 bases). Germline V gene lookup returns CDR1 SGDLS and CDR2 YYNGEE. The V gene lost 0 bases and the J gene lost 6 bases, with 9 bases spanning the gap. The CDR3 is made up of 13 amino acids. CDR3 region: CASSVVRGAEAFF. CDR3 DNA sequence: TGTGCCAGCAGCGTAGTTAGGGGCGCTGAAGCTTTCTTT.

The chain combines TRBV5-6 with TRBJ2-7; D remains ambiguous. V gave up 5 bases and J gave up 0 bases, with 9 bases separating them. Germline loops: CDR1 SGHDT, CDR2 YYEEEE. CDR3 length: 13 amino acids. CDR3 sequence (DNA): TGTGCCAGCAGTCAAACTGGCTCCTACGAGCAGTACTTC. Its translation is CASSQTGSYEQYF.

This clone was recorded a few times. V gene TRBV5-1 combines with J gene TRBJ1-5; possible D gene TRBD1, 5 bases. CDR3 length: 14 amino acids. In germline, CDR1 is SGHRS, CDR2 YFSETQ. Trimming cost V 1 base and J 4 bases, with 9 bases left between them. The CDR3 coding sequence is TGCGCCAGCAGCTTGTGGGGGACTAATCAGCCCCAGCATTTT. This gives the protein CASSLWGTNQPQHF.

The count of this clone is one. The rearrangement links TRBV21-1 to TRBJ1-1. TRBV21-1 is a known pseudogene. This CDR3 has 11 residues. CDR3 nucleotides: TGTGCCAGTCTACCCCCCACTGAAGCTTTCTTT. Translation: CASLPPTEAFF.

The V call is TRBV6-5, the J call TRBJ2-3; D uncertain. The CDR3 has 13 amino acids. The germline CDR1 and CDR2 sequences are MNHEY and SVGAGI. Between the trimmed V and J ends, which lost 7 bases and 6 bases, there was a span of 14 bases. CDR3 DNA: TGTGCCAGCACCGCCCCTAGTTTTGATACGCAGTATTTT. Residues: CASTAPSFDTQYF.

V usage is TRBV11-3 and J usage is TRBJ2-1, with 9 bases matching TRBD2. The CDR3 extends over 14 amino acids. V shed 0 bases, J shed 10 bases, and the junction held 4 bases outside the gene matches. CDR1 SGHNT and CDR2 YENEEA come from the germline V gene. In nucleotides, the CDR3 is TGTGCCAGCAGCTTAGAGAAGAGCGGGGGGGAGCAGTTCTTC. Protein sequence: CASSLEKSGGEQFF.

The chain couples TRBV5-1 to TRBJ2-7; 7 bases map to TRBD1. V lost 6 bases and J lost 5; bases outside the gene matches: 11. Germline CDR1 and CDR2: SGHRS and YFSETQ. The CDR3 totals 14 residues. This CDR3 reads CASTAGTARDEQYF. The CDR3 bases are TGCGCCAGCACCGCCGGGACAGCGAGGGACGAGCAGTACTTC.

The V call is TRBV14, the J call TRBJ2-7, with D unresolved. This CDR3 contains 13 residues. The V and J ends lost 1 base and 6 bases respectively, with 10 bases between them. Looked up from germline, CDR1 is SGHDN and CDR2 is FVKESK. The CDR3, as DNA: TGTGCCAGCAGCCAAGTATGGTTCGGCGAGCAGTACTTC. This sequence encodes CASSQVWFGEQYF.

The chain has TRBV7-9 and TRBJ1-4, with unresolved D. Germline CDR1 reads SEHNR; CDR2 reads FQNEAQ (reference sequence). The CDR3 has 14 residues. The V end lost 7 bases, the J end lost 5 bases, and 14 bases lay between the germline ends. Written as DNA, the CDR3 is TGTGCCAGCACGCTGAGCCTTAAGAATGAAAAACTGTTTTTT. Protein sequence: CASTLSLKNEKLFF. Filled out from reference TRBV7-9 and TRBJ1-4, the complete variable domain reads DTGVSQNPRHKITKRGQNVTFRCDPISEHNRLYWYRQTLGQGPEFLTYFQNEAQLEKSRLLSDRFSAERPKGSFSTLEIQRTEQGDSAMYLCASTLSLKNEKLFFGSGTQLSVL.

This clone has just a few counts. The chain couples TRBV7-2 to TRBJ2-5, with D possibly being TRBD1 (5 bases). CDR3 size: 16 residues. Germline V lookup: CDR1 SGHTA, CDR2 FQGNSA. The V and J ends lost 5 bases and 6 bases respectively, with 22 bases between them. As DNA, the CDR3 is TGTGCCAGCAGCCCCGGCAGGGCCGATCTTATAAAGACCCAGTACTTC. It codes for CASSPGRADLIKTQYF.

The chain couples TRBV5-1 to TRBJ2-2; D gene uncertain. This CDR3 has 16 amino acids. From germline, CDR1 is SGHRS and CDR2 YFSETQ. Trimming removed 4 bases at V and 5 bases at J, with 18 bases between. The CDR3 DNA is TGCGCCAGCAGCCGCGGTACGGTCGGCGTAACCGGGGAGCTGTTTTTT. This translates into CASSRGTVGVTGELFF.

The chain carries TRBV5-1 and TRBJ1-1; unclear D gene. Trimming shortened V by 6 bases and J by 1 base, and 13 bases separated the two germline ends. The germline V gene encodes CDR1 SGHRS and CDR2 YFSETQ. The CDR3 length is 14 residues. CDR3 coding DNA: TGCGCCAGCACGACGGCCGGGAGGAACACTGAAGCTTTCTTT. This gives the protein CASTTAGRNTEAFF.

The chain carries TRBV5-1 and TRBJ2-7; TRBD1 matches at 8 bases. This CDR3 spans 15 amino acids. The J segment lost 6 bases and the V segment lost 4 bases, leaving 12 bases of the junction unmatched. CDR1 is SGHRS, CDR2 YFSETQ, per germline. The CDR3 is CASSLQTGTGSEQYF. The CDR3 nucleotides are TGCGCCAGCAGCCTCCAAACCGGGACAGGTTCCGAGCAGTACTTC.

This clone has only a few counts. The chain combines TRBV2 with TRBJ2-6; TRBD1 aligns across 8 bases. The CDR3 loop spans 15 amino acids. V dropped 11 bases and J dropped 2; count of bases not matched to a gene: 8. The germline gives CDR1 SNHLY, CDR2 FYNNEI. CDR3 sequence: CAVDRGETGANVLTF. CDR3 in DNA: TGTGCCGTAGACAGGGGTGAAACTGGGGCCAACGTCCTGACTTTC.

The gene calls are TRBV5-6 and TRBJ1-2; D is undetermined. Trimming shortened V by 1 base and J by 1 base, and 2 bases separated the two germline ends. The germline V gene encodes CDR1 SGHDT and CDR2 YYEEEE. The CDR3 sequence is 12 residues long. The CDR3 is CASSLYNYGYTF. CDR3 sequence (DNA): TGTGCCAGCAGCTTGTATAACTATGGCTACACCTTC.